These T cell receptor beta chains were read from a single sample in a study of blood T cell repertoires in COVID-19. Sequenced by immunoSEQ multiplex PCR; TCRdb stores in-frame clones only, minus some. In the table there are fewer than 45,000 clones, about 88% of which are singletons. The sequencing input was peripheral blood. These receptors all come from a human donor in a cohort sampled during active COVID-19. Both conserved end residues are part of each CDR3. A D gene is named only where the DNA matches it firmly. Not all rows give a size; the values are once, few, many and, for expanded clones, a class.

clone_size,v_call,d_call,j_call,cdr3_aa,cdr3_nt
NA,TRBV5-1,NA,TRBJ2-7,CASSYTGAYEQYF,TGCGCCAGCAGCTACACAGGAGCCTACGAGCAGTACTTC
once,TRBV3-1/TRBV3-2,TRBD1,TRBJ2-5,CASSQTGGVETQYF,TGTGCCAGCAGCCAGACAGGGGGGGTAGAGACCCAGTACTTC
NA,TRBV10-1,TRBD1,TRBJ2-7,CASSADRATGEQYF,TGCGCCAGCAGTGCGGACAGGGCAACAGGCGAGCAGTACTTC
NA,TRBV11-2,TRBD1,TRBJ1-1,CASRLGGVNTEAFF,TGTGCCAGCAGATTAGGGGGCGTGAACACTGAAGCTTTCTTT
NA,TRBV10-3,TRBD1,TRBJ1-5,CAISESGQGGQPQHF,TGTGCCATCAGTGAGTCCGGGCAGGGGGGTCAGCCCCAGCATTTT
NA,TRBV25-1,TRBD1,TRBJ1-4,CASSDSTGGGEKLFF,TGTGCCAGCAGTGATTCAACAGGGGGTGGCGAAAAACTGTTTTTT
NA,TRBV7-8,NA,TRBJ2-2,CASSLAEQGVGELFF,TGTGCCAGCAGCTTAGCGGAACAGGGTGTCGGGGAGCTGTTTTTT
NA,TRBV30,NA,TRBJ1-2,CAWSVWGGGYTF,TGTGCCTGGAGTGTATGGGGCGGAGGCTACACCTTC
NA,TRBV11-2,TRBD1,TRBJ1-3,CASSPWTGDLSGNTIYF,TGTGCCAGCAGCCCGTGGACAGGGGACCTCTCTGGAAACACCATATATTTT
NA,TRBV6-6,TRBD2,TRBJ2-7,CASSYGGGEQYF,TGTGCCAGCAGTTACGGGGGGGGCGAGCAGTACTTC
NA,TRBV5-4,TRBD1,TRBJ2-7,CASSSGQGAGYEQYF,TGTGCCAGCAGCTCGGGACAGGGGGCCGGCTACGAGCAGTACTTC
NA,TRBV29-1,NA,TRBJ2-1,CSVEGTLLVGNEQFF,TGCAGCGTTGAAGGAACGTTACTAGTAGGCAATGAGCAGTTCTTC
NA,TRBV6-2/TRBV6-3,NA,TRBJ1-1,CASSYNTGTEAFF,TGTGCCAGCAGTTACAATACAGGCACTGAAGCTTTCTTT
NA,TRBV11-2,NA,TRBJ1-4,CASSSSGEGREKLFF,TGTGCCAGCAGCTCGTCAGGGGAGGGTCGGGAAAAACTGTTTTTT
NA,TRBV2,TRBD1,TRBJ2-1,CASSATGGPNEQFF,TGTGCCAGCAGTGCGACAGGGGGACCCAATGAGCAGTTCTTC
NA,TRBV19,NA,TRBJ2-2,CATKRWHPDTGELFF,TGTGCCACCAAGCGCTGGCACCCCGACACCGGGGAGCTGTTTTTT
NA,TRBV9,TRBD1,TRBJ2-3,CASSGRDSRNTQYF,TGTGCCAGCAGCGGAAGGGACAGCAGGAATACGCAGTATTTT
NA,TRBV15,NA,TRBJ2-7,CATSPFGGLSYEQYF,TGTGCCACCAGCCCCTTTGGGGGCCTGTCCTACGAGCAGTACTTC
NA,TRBV5-6,NA,TRBJ2-1,CASSWGCGGGGNEQFF,TGTGCCAGCAGCTGGGGGTGCGGCGGGGGCGGCAATGAGCAGTTCTTC
NA,TRBV29-1,NA,TRBJ1-5,CSVVWQGGSNQPQHF,TGCAGCGTTGTTTGGCAGGGAGGGAGCAATCAGCCCCAGCATTTT
NA,TRBV13,NA,TRBJ2-7,CASSTGQSYEQYF,TGTGCCAGCAGCACCGGACAGAGCTACGAGCAGTACTTC
NA,TRBV5-6,TRBD2,TRBJ2-5,CASSLAGKGETQYF,TGTGCCAGCAGCCTAGCGGGGAAGGGAGAGACCCAGTACTTC
NA,TRBV7-6,NA,TRBJ2-7,CASSSYETGGKDEQYF,TGTGCCAGCAGCTCATACGAAACCGGAGGCAAGGACGAGCAGTACTTC
NA,TRBV6-5,TRBD2,TRBJ2-5,CASRRGIEETQYF,TGTGCCAGCAGGCGGGGGATTGAAGAGACCCAGTACTTC
NA,TRBV10-3,TRBD1,TRBJ2-1,CAISRTGQDEQFF,TGTGCCATCAGCAGGACAGGGCAAGACGAGCAGTTCTTC
once,TRBV3-1/TRBV3-2,NA,TRBJ1-2,CASSQDSYNYGYTF,TGTGCCAGCAGCCAAGATAGTTATAACTATGGCTACACCTTC
NA,TRBV28,TRBD2,TRBJ2-2,CASSVGGEGTGELFF,TGTGCCAGCAGTGTAGGCGGGGAGGGGACCGGGGAGCTGTTTTTT
NA,TRBV19,NA,TRBJ2-5,CASSTGEYQETQYF,TGTGCCAGTAGTACTGGAGAGTACCAAGAGACCCAGTACTTC
NA,TRBV5-5,NA,TRBJ1-1,CASSFPHMNTEAFF,TGTGCCAGCAGCTTCCCCCACATGAACACTGAAGCTTTCTTT
NA,TRBV5-1,TRBD1,TRBJ2-7,CASSLVDRVDEQYF,TGCGCCAGCAGCTTGGTAGACAGGGTTGACGAGCAGTACTTC
NA,TRBV6-6,TRBD1,TRBJ1-1,CASLRDRATEAFF,TGTGCCAGCCTAAGAGACAGGGCCACTGAAGCTTTCTTT
few,TRBV28,TRBD2,TRBJ2-5,CASSQHSGGQETQYF,TGTGCCAGCAGTCAACATAGCGGGGGACAAGAGACCCAGTACTTC
NA,TRBV3-1/TRBV3-2,NA,TRBJ2-2,CASSPADSYDTGELFF,TGTGCCAGCAGCCCAGCGGACAGTTATGACACCGGGGAGCTGTTTTTT
NA,TRBV5-1,NA,TRBJ2-3,CASSLGGRSTDTQYF,TGCGCCAGCAGCTTGGGGGGCAGAAGCACAGATACGCAGTATTTT
NA,TRBV19,TRBD1,TRBJ1-1,CASSFTGTGNTEAFF,TGTGCCAGTAGCTTCACCGGGACAGGGAACACTGAAGCTTTCTTT
NA,TRBV4-1,NA,TRBJ1-2,CASSQVIDLGYGYTF,TGCGCCAGCAGCCAAGTTATAGACCTAGGCTATGGCTACACCTTC
NA,TRBV5-1,NA,TRBJ2-7,CASRWDNSYEQYF,TGCGCCAGCAGATGGGACAACTCCTACGAGCAGTACTTC
once,TRBV19,TRBD2,TRBJ2-1,CASTGGAGAGEQFF,TGTGCCAGTACGGGGGGGGCCGGAGCTGGTGAGCAGTTCTTC
NA,TRBV7-2,NA,TRBJ1-2,CASSLAGAYGYTF,TGTGCCAGCAGCTTAGCAGGGGCCTATGGCTACACCTTC
NA,TRBV10-3,TRBD2,TRBJ2-1,CAISESRGGLHEQFF,TGTGCCATCAGTGAGTCTCGGGGGGGCCTACATGAGCAGTTCTTC
NA,TRBV10-3,TRBD1,TRBJ1-2,CAISGETGGRTVYGYTF,TGTGCCATCAGTGGCGAGACAGGGGGCCGAACCGTCTATGGCTACACCTTC
NA,TRBV29-1,NA,TRBJ1-3,CSAHRGNTIYF,TGCAGCGCCCACAGGGGAAACACCATATATTTT